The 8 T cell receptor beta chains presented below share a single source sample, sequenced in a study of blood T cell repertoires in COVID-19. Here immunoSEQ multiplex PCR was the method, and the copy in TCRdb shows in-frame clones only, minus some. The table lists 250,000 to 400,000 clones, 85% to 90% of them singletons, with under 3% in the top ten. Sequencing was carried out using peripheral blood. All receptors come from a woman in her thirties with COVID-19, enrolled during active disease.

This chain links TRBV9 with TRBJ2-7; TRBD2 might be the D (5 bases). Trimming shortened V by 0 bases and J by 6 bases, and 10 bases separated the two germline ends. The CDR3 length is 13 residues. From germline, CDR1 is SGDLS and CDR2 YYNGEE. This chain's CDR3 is CASSVVGEGEQYF. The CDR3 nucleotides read TGTGCCAGCAGCGTAGTAGGAGAGGGCGAGCAGTACTTC.

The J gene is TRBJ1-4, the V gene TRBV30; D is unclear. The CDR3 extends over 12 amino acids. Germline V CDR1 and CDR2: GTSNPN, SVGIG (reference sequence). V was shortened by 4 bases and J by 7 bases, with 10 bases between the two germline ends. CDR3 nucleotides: TGTGCCTGGAAGAGAGATGGTGAAAAACTGTTTTTT. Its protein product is CAWKRDGEKLFF.

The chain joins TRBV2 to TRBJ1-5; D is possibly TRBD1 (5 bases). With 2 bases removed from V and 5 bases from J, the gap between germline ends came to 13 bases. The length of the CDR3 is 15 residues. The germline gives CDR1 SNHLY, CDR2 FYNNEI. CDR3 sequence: CASSEKGMGYQPQHF. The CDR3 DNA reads TGTGCCAGCAGTGAAAAGGGGATGGGGTATCAGCCCCAGCATTTT.

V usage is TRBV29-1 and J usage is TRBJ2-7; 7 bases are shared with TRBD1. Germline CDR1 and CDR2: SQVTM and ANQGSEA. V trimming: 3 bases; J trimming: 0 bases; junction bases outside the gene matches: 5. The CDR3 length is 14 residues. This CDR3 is CSVDRDSNSYEQYF. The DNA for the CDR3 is TGCAGCGTTGACCGGGACAGCAACTCCTACGAGCAGTACTTC.

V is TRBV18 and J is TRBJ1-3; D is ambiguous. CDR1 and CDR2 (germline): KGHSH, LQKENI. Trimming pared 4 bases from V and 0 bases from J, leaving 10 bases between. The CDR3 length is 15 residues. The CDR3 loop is CASSREVSSGNTIYF. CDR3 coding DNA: TGTGCCAGCTCACGGGAGGTCTCCTCTGGAAACACCATATATTTT. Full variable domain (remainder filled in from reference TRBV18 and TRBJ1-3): NAGVMQNPRHLVRRRGQEARLRCSPMKGHSHVYWYRQLPEEGLKFMVYLQKENIIDESGMPKERFSAEFPKEGPSILRIQQVVRGDSAAYFCASSREVSSGNTIYFGEGSWLTVV.

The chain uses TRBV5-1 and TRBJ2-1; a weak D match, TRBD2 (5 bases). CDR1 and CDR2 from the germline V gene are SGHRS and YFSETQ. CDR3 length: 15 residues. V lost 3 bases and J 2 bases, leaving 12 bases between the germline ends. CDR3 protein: CASSSHDGAYNEQFF. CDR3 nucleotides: TGCGCCAGCAGCTCTCACGACGGGGCCTACAATGAGCAGTTCTTC.

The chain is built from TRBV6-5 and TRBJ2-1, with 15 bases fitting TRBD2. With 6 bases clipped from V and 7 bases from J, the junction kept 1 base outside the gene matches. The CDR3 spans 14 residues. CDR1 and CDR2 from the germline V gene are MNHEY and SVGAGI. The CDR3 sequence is CASSGTSGRNEQFF. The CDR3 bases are TGTGCCAGCAGCGGGACTAGCGGGAGGAATGAGCAGTTCTTC.

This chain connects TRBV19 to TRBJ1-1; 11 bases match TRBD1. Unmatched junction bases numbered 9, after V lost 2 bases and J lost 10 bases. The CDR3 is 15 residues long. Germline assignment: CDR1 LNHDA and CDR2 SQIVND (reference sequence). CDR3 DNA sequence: TGTGCCAGTAGTATACCGGACAGGGGGCGTGGAGGAGCTTTCTTT. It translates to CASSIPDRGRGGAFF.